Listed here are 3 T cell receptor beta chains from one sample, sequenced in a study of blood T cell repertoires in COVID-19. The data were produced by immunoSEQ multiplex PCR, yet TCRdb's version contains in-frame clones alone and is incomplete. Of about 180,000 clones listed, about four fifths were seen once; the top ten hold around 8%. Source material: peripheral blood. Source of these receptors: a woman aged 55-70 years with COVID-19, enrolled during active disease.

In this sample, this clone turned up a few times. This rearrangement joins TRBV3-1 (or the pseudogene TRBV3-2) to TRBJ2-3; 8 nucleotides agree with TRBD1. The CDR3 consists of 14 residues. V dropped 3 bases and J dropped 4; count of bases not matched to a gene: 3. The germline CDR1 and CDR2 sequences are LGHDT and YNNKEL (reference sequence). The CDR3 DNA follows: TGTGCCAGCAGCCACAGGGGGCTTGCAGATACGCAGTATTTT. Protein: CASSHRGLADTQYF.

The V gene is TRBV5-1, the J gene TRBJ2-5; D unresolved. Per germline, CDR1 SGHRS and CDR2 YFSETQ. This CDR3 comprises 13 residues. Trimming took 7 bases from V and 1 from J, leaving 11 bases between them. Here the CDR3 reads CASSNPVQETQYF. CDR3 in DNA: TGCGCCAGCTCCAACCCAGTCCAAGAGACCCAGTACTTC.

This clone was detected only a few times. The CDR3: CASSSRTGEGLLHF. As DNA, the CDR3 is TGTGCCAGCAGCTCGCGGACAGGGGAGGGTCTCCTCCACTTT. The V call is TRBV7-8, the J call TRBJ1-6, with 9 nucleotides matching TRBD1. Unmatched junction bases numbered 10, after V lost 4 bases and J lost 15 bases. Germline V gene lookup returns CDR1 SGHVS and CDR2 FQNEAQ. CDR3 length equals 14 residues.